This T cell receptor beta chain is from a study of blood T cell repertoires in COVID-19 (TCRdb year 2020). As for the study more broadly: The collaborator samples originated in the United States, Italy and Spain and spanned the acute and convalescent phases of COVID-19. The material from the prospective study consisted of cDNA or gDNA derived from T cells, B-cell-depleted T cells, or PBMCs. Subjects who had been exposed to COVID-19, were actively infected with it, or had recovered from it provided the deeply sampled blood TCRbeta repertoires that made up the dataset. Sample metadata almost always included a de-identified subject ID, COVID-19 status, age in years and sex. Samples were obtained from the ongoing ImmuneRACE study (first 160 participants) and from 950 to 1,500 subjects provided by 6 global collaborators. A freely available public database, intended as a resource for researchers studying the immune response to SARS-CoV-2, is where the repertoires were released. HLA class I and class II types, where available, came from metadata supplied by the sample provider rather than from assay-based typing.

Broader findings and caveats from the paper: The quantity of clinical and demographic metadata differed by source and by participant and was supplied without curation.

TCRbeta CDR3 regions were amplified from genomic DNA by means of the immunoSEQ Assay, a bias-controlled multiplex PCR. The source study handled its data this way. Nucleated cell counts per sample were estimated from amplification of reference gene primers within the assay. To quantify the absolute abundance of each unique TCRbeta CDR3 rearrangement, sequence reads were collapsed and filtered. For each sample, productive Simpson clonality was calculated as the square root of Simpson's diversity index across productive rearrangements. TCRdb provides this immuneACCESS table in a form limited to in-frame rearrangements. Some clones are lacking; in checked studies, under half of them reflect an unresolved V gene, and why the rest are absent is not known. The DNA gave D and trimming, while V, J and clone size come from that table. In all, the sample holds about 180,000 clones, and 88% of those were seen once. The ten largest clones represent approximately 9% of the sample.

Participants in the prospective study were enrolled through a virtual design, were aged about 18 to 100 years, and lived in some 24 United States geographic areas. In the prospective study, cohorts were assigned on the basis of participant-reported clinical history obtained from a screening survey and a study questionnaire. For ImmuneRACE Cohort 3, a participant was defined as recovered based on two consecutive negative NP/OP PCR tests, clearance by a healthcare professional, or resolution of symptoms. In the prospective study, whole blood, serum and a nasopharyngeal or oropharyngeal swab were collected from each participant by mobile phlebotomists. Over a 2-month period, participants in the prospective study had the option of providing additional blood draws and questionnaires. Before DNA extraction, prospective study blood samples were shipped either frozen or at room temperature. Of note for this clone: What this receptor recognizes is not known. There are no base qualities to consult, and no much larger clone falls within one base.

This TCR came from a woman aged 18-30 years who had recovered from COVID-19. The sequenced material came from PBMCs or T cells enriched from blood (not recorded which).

The nucleotide sequence is TGTGCCAGCCAAGGGGGCCTGTGGGAGACCCAGTACTTC. This translates into CASQGGLWETQYF. This sequence uses TRBV12-3 or TRBV12-4 and TRBJ2-5, with 7 bases matching TRBD1. At the junction V is shortened by 8 bases and J by 5 bases; bases outside the gene matches: 8. From the cysteine through the phenylalanine, the CDR3 covers 13 amino acids. The only DNA kept is the CDR3, 39 bases in frame from the first base.